This passage covers 28 T cell receptor beta chains from one sample sequenced in a study of response to subunit inactivated influenza vaccine. One entry per CDR3 protein results from TCRdb running MiXCR on the RT-PCR reads. The table includes fewer than 350,000 distinct CDR3 sequences, 21% detected once. Sequenced here: PBMCs from blood, sampled 21 months after vaccination. These receptors were obtained from a man between 50 and 75 years old who received an inactivated influenza vaccine.

This clonotype was counted only a few times. This chain uses TRBV6-2 or TRBV6-3 with TRBJ1-5; 9 bases are a match to TRBD1. Germline lookup yields CDR1 MNHEY and CDR2 SVGEGT. V lost 0 bases, J lost 6 bases, and 12 bases stayed unmatched. The CDR3 covers 18 residues. The CDR3 region is CASSYSRQGGLRGQPQHF. The CDR3 nucleotides are TGTGCCAGCAGTTACTCGAGACAGGGGGGGCTCAGGGGTCAGCCCCAGCATTTT.

The chain joins TRBV20-1 to TRBJ2-1, with 7 positions matching TRBD2. The CDR3 consists of 16 residues. J gave up 7 bases and V 3 bases, and 15 bases lay outside the gene matches. The germline gives CDR1 DFQATT, CDR2 SNEGSKA (reference sequence). The CDR3 nucleotides read TGCAGTGCTAGCAGAGCCCAATTCGGCGGGGGAAATGAGCAGTTCTTC. This encodes CSASRAQFGGGNEQFF.

This clonotype was counted between two and nine times. V and J are TRBV11-2 and TRBJ2-5; D ambiguous. V shed 3 bases and J shed 5 bases, with 10 bases lying between them. In germline, CDR1 is SGHAT, CDR2 FQNNGV. The CDR3 contains 13 residues. The CDR3: CASSFGELETQYF. DNA of the CDR3: TGTGCCAGCAGCTTTGGGGAATTGGAGACCCAGTACTTC.

The chain joins TRBV5-1 to TRBJ2-3; 9 bases agree with TRBD2. Germline trimming cut 4 bases from V and 6 bases from J; bases unmatched to any gene: 12. This CDR3 has 16 residues. Looked up from germline, CDR1 is SGHRS and CDR2 is YFSETQ. CDR3 residues: CASSPRLAGARDTQYF. The CDR3 DNA reads TGCGCCAGCAGCCCCAGGTTAGCGGGAGCTCGGGATACGCAGTATTTT. Supplemented by reference TRBV5-1 and TRBJ2-3, the full variable domain reads KAGVTQTPRYLIKTRGQQVTLSCSPISGHRSVSWYQQTPGQGLQFLFEYFSETQRNKGNFPGRFSGRQFSNSRSEMNVSTLELGDSALYLCASSPRLAGARDTQYFGPGTRLTVL.

This clonotype occurred a few times. V and J are TRBV20-1 and TRBJ2-7; D unresolved. Deletions cut 0 bases from V and 2 bases from J, with 11 bases between. The CDR3 is 14 residues long. CDR1 is DFQATT, CDR2 SNEGSKA, per germline (reference sequence). The CDR3 nucleotides are TGCAGTGCTAGAGATTTCCTCACGACCTACGAGCAGTACTTC. Translated, it gives CSARDFLTTYEQYF.

Of note for this clonotype: Sequence at one end of the junction differs from germline and may be a read error. CDR3 DNA sequence: TGTGCCATCAGTGAGTCGCTGGACAGGGGTCCTCGCAATCAGCCCCAGCATTTC. Its translation is CAISESLDRGPRNQPQHF. The V and J genes are TRBV10-3 and TRBJ1-5; 9 nucleotides line up with TRBD1. The length of the CDR3 is 18 residues. CDR1 and CDR2 from the germline V gene are ENHRY and SYGVKD.

V usage is TRBV12-2 and J usage is TRBJ2-7; the tabulated D call, TRBD1, remains unverified against the DNA. TRBV12-2 has pseudogene status. The CDR3 runs 16 residues. The CDR3: CASRFKPGRAIYEQYF. The CDR3 nucleotides are TGTGCAAGTCGCTTTAAACCGGGACGGGCCATTTACGAGCAGTACTTC.

The chain recombines TRBV6-1 with TRBJ2-1, with TRBD1 matching 9 bases. This CDR3 has 15 amino acids. Unmatched junction bases numbered 6, after V lost 5 bases and J lost 4 bases. In germline, CDR1 is MNHNS, CDR2 SASEGT. This CDR3 reads CASSPPGQGYNEQFF. In DNA form, the CDR3 reads TGTGCCAGCAGTCCCCCGGGACAGGGTTACAATGAGCAGTTCTTC.

The chain joins TRBV5-4 to TRBJ2-1; 7 nucleotides align to TRBD2. The V gene end was trimmed by 4 bases and the J gene end by 0 bases; junction bases not matched to a gene: 7. This CDR3 has 16 amino acids. The germline V gene encodes CDR1 SGHNT and CDR2 YYREEE (reference sequence). The CDR3 sequence is CASSPLAASSYNEQFF. The CDR3 nucleotides read TGTGCCAGCAGCCCGCTAGCGGCGAGCTCCTACAATGAGCAGTTCTTC.

Only a few counts were recorded for this clonotype. The J gene is TRBJ1-2, the V gene TRBV4-2, with D uncertain. The germline V gene encodes CDR1 LGHNA and CDR2 YNFKEQ. This CDR3 spans 14 amino acids. V was pared by 3 bases and J by 1 base, with 9 bases between. The CDR3 sequence: CASSQGDLNYGYTF. The CDR3 coding sequence is TGTGCCAGCAGCCAGGGCGATCTTAACTATGGCTACACCTTC.

In nucleotides, the CDR3 is TGTGCCATCAGTGATGGACAGGGGGCGTCTAATGAAAAACTGTTTTTT. It translates to CAISDGQGASNEKLFF. J is TRBJ1-4 and V is TRBV10-3; TRBD1 matches at 11 bases. This CDR3 is built from 16 residues. V dropped 3 bases and J dropped 3; count of bases not matched to a gene: 3. CDR1 and CDR2 from the germline V gene are ENHRY and SYGVKD.

This clonotype was detected a few times. CDR3 sequence (DNA): TGTGCCACCCTTGAGCAAGGCTACACCTTC. Residues: CATLEQGYTF. The genes are TRBV28 and TRBJ1-2, with D hard to call. V shed 10 bases and J shed 8 bases, with 11 bases lying between them. The germline V gene has CDR1 MDHEN and CDR2 SYDVKM. The CDR3 is 10 residues long.

This rearrangement joins TRBV10-3 to TRBJ2-3; 13 positions match TRBD2. This CDR3 comprises 15 residues. V was clipped by 4 bases and J by 3 bases; unmatched bases: 1. In germline, CDR1 is ENHRY, CDR2 SYGVKD. CDR3 sequence reads: CAISGGLAGTDTQYF. As DNA, the CDR3 is TGTGCCATCAGTGGGGGACTAGCGGGAACAGATACGCAGTATTTT.

The genes are TRBV29-1 and TRBJ2-5; no reliable D call. CDR1 and CDR2 from the germline V gene are SQVTM and ANQGSEA. This CDR3 region has 11 residues. Trimming shortened V by 3 bases and J by 0 bases, and 2 bases separated the two germline ends. This chain's CDR3 is CSVDNQETQYF. DNA of the CDR3: TGCAGCGTTGACAACCAAGAGACCCAGTACTTC.

The chain has TRBV20-1 and TRBJ2-1, with TRBD2 matching over 8 bases. The CDR3 has 14 amino acids. Germline V gene data show CDR1 as DFQATT and CDR2 as SNEGSKA (reference sequence). V trimming: 5 bases; J trimming: 8 bases; junction bases outside the gene matches: 11. The CDR3 sequence: CSALREGKWDEQFF. As DNA, the CDR3 is TGCAGTGCTCTCCGGGAGGGGAAATGGGATGAGCAGTTCTTC.

DNA of the CDR3: TGCGCCAGCAGCGCCACGGGACAGGGAGGGAATGAGCAGTTCTTC. This gives the protein CASSATGQGGNEQFF. The rearrangement uses TRBV5-1 and TRBJ2-1; 9 bases align to TRBD1. Germline assignment: CDR1 SGHRS and CDR2 YFSETQ. V shed 4 bases, J shed 7 bases, and the junction held 9 bases outside the gene matches. This CDR3 spans 15 amino acids.

This sequence joins TRBV28 and TRBJ2-6; D is unclear. The germline gives CDR1 MDHEN, CDR2 SYDVKM. The CDR3 is 17 residues long. V was clipped by 4 bases and J by 0 bases, with 13 bases between them. CDR3 residues: CASSSLGRISGANVLTF. CDR3 nucleotide sequence: TGTGCCAGCAGTTCCCTAGGGCGGATCTCTGGGGCCAACGTCCTGACTTTC.

This clonotype has only a few counts. The rearrangement joins TRBV7-9 to TRBJ2-1; D ambiguous. The germline V gene has CDR1 SEHNR and CDR2 FQNEAQ (reference sequence). CDR3 length equals 13 residues. V lost 4 bases to trimming and J lost 4 bases, with 8 bases between them. In DNA form, the CDR3 reads TGTGCCAGCAGCTCGCCCCTATACAATGAGCAGTTCTTC. It yields the protein CASSSPLYNEQFF.

This clonotype was counted a few times. This chain uses TRBV4-1 with TRBJ1-6; 7 nucleotides match TRBD1. Germline values: CDR1 MGHRA, CDR2 YSYEKL. The CDR3 has 14 amino acids. Germline trimming cut 6 bases from V and 7 bases from J; bases unmatched to any gene: 6. For the CDR3, the DNA is TGCGCCAGCAGACAGGGGTCAGGGAATTCACCCCTCCACTTT. Encoded protein: CASRQGSGNSPLHF.

The table lists this clonotype with a few counts. The chain joins TRBV6-1 to TRBJ2-1; possibly TRBD1 or TRBD2 for D (5 bases each). Trimming stripped 3 bases from V and 15 bases from J, with 12 bases between. CDR1 and CDR2 from the germline V gene are MNHNS and SASEGT. The CDR3 spans 11 residues. The CDR3 sequence is CASSDTGTPFF. Here the CDR3 DNA reads TGTGCCAGCAGTGATACGGGGACCCCGTTCTTC.

The rearrangement links TRBV2 to TRBJ2-7, with D perhaps matching TRBD2 (6 bases). The CDR3 consists of 14 residues. Germline loops: CDR1 SNHLY, CDR2 FYNNEI. With 0 bases removed from V and 1 base from J, the gap between germline ends came to 7 bases. As DNA, the CDR3 is TGTGCCAGCAGTGAAGCAGGGACTTCCTACGAGCAGTACTTC. This encodes CASSEAGTSYEQYF.

The chain has TRBV6-2 or TRBV6-3 and TRBJ2-7, with D possibly matching TRBD2 (6 bases). The ends were cut back, 11 bases at V and 7 bases at J, with 15 bases in the middle. The length of the CDR3 is 11 residues. Germline V gives CDR1 MNHEY, CDR2 SVGEGT. CDR3 sequence (DNA): TGTGCCTCTTACGCCGGGGGAGAGCAGTACTTC. Protein: CASYAGGEQYF.

V usage is TRBV6-2 or TRBV6-3 and J usage is TRBJ1-5, with a weak D call TRBD1 (5 bases). V dropped 8 bases and J dropped 3 bases, with 11 bases sitting between them. This CDR3 contains 13 residues. Per the germline V gene, CDR1 is MNHEY and CDR2 is SVGEGT. For the CDR3, the DNA is TGTGCCAGCCAGGGCTATTCCAATCAGCCCCAGCATTTT. Amino acid sequence: CASQGYSNQPQHF.

The V call is TRBV24-1, the J call TRBJ2-2; unclear D gene. CDR3 length: 14 residues. Germline CDR1 KGHDR, CDR2 SFDVKD. With 1 base removed from V and 4 bases from J, the gap between germline ends came to 6 bases. CDR3 region: CATSDFISTGELFF. The CDR3 DNA sequence: TGTGCCACCAGTGATTTCATTAGCACCGGGGAGCTGTTTTTT.

This clonotype was counted many times. This CDR3 is CASSLPSGNTIYF. For the CDR3, the DNA is TGTGCCAGCAGCTTGCCCTCTGGAAACACCATATATTTT. V usage is TRBV5-6 and J usage is TRBJ1-3; D is unresolved. Germline lookup yields CDR1 SGHDT and CDR2 YYEEEE. The CDR3 contains 13 residues. V was pared by 1 base and J by 0 bases, with 2 bases between.

The sample holds one count of this clonotype. The genes are TRBV20-1 and TRBJ2-4; D not resolved. Germline CDR1 DFQATT, CDR2 SNEGSKA (reference sequence). The CDR3 is 15 amino acids. V lost 2 bases to trimming and J lost 1 base, with 12 bases between them. CDR3 amino acids: CSARPTQAAKNIQYF. In nucleotides, the CDR3 is TGCAGTGCTAGACCCACTCAAGCGGCCAAAAACATTCAGTACTTC.

This sequence joins TRBV6-5 and TRBJ2-5, with D perhaps TRBD1 (5 bases). This CDR3 region has 17 residues. V was cut by 0 bases and J by 4 bases, with 18 bases left in between. Germline V gives CDR1 MNHEY, CDR2 SVGAGI. The CDR3 sequence: CASSYSTRVRDIETQYF. The DNA for the CDR3 is TGTGCCAGCAGTTACTCCACCCGCGTCAGGGATATAGAGACCCAGTACTTC.

This clonotype has just one count. V gene TRBV10-3 combines with J gene TRBJ1-2; TRBD1 might be the D (5 bases). V lost 6 bases and J lost 8, with 19 bases in between. The germline V gene has CDR1 ENHRY and CDR2 SYGVKD. The CDR3 is 14 amino acids. This chain's CDR3 is CAISGLTGVGGYTF. CDR3 coding DNA: TGTGCCATCAGCGGATTAACAGGCGTCGGGGGCTACACCTTC.